One and the same sample provided the 19 T cell receptor beta chains below, sequenced in a study of molecular identifiers for immune sequencing clone quantification (dated by TCRdb to between 2017 and 2018). The protocol used for the library was PCR. Sequencing relied on a NextSeq 500. The public sequencing data were trimmed at Q25 with fastp and processed into clonotypes with MiXCR by TCRdb, which kept only in-frame beta chains. Each entry is one CDR3 protein sequence, shown with its most common DNA and genes. The sample profile shows approximately 550,000 distinct CDR3 sequences; 25% of them were found once. Under 0.8% of the sample rests with the top ten. Sequenced material: naive CD8+ T cells from blood, with Jurkat cell RNA spiked in. The label giving this sample's cell subset or site can be read as: FACS-sorted CD8+CD4-CCR7+CD45RA+ naive T cells. Receptor source: a human donor in good health. Some libraries in this study had Jurkat cell RNA spiked in.

This chain connects TRBV4-3 to TRBJ1-4; the D is unclear. Germline CDR1 LGHNA, CDR2 YSLEER. Trimming cost V 2 bases and J 6 bases, with 10 bases left between them. This CDR3 is 14 amino acids long. The CDR3 sequence: CASSQSGVDEKLFF. CDR3 nucleotides: TGCGCCAGCAGCCAATCCGGGGTGGATGAAAAACTGTTTTTT.

This clonotype was seen repeatedly, ten times or more. The chain uses TRBV28 and TRBJ1-3; D is uncertain. V lost 3 bases, J lost 2 bases, and 8 bases lay in between. CDR1 is MDHEN, CDR2 SYDVKM, per germline. CDR3 length equals 14 residues. CDR3 residues: CASSFSLTGNTIYF. The DNA for the CDR3 is TGTGCCAGCAGTTTTTCCCTGACTGGAAACACCATATATTTT.

V usage is TRBV7-9 and J usage is TRBJ1-6; D is perhaps TRBD1 (5 bases). V lost 3 bases, J lost 10 bases, and 13 bases lay in between. Germline V gene sequence: CDR1 SEHNR, CDR2 FQNEAQ (reference sequence). This CDR3 spans 14 amino acids. In DNA form, the CDR3 reads TGTGCCAGCAGCTTCGGACATGGCTACTCACCCCTCCACTTT. Translation gives CASSFGHGYSPLHF.

This clonotype was recorded many times. The chain combines TRBV28 with TRBJ2-3; TRBD1 or TRBD2 may be the D gene (6 bases each). Germline CDR1 MDHEN, CDR2 SYDVKM. The germline V and J ends were trimmed by 8 bases and 4 bases, with 19 bases remaining between them. CDR3 size: 15 residues. DNA of the CDR3: TGTGCCAGCGGGAGGACAGACCCGCGACCAGATACGCAGTATTTT. It is translated as CASGRTDPRPDTQYF. The full variable domain, its missing parts supplied by reference TRBV28 and TRBJ2-3, is DVKVTQSSRYLVKRTGEKVFLECVQDMDHENMFWYRQDPGLGLRLIYFSYDVKMKEKGDIPEGYSVSREKKERFSLILESASTNQTSMYLCASGRTDPRPDTQYFGPGTRLTVL.

This clonotype was seen many times. The chain has TRBV4-1 and TRBJ1-5; a weak D match, TRBD1 (5 bases). Germline V gene data show CDR1 as MGHRA and CDR2 as YSYEKL. The CDR3 length is 15 residues. Trimming took off 7 bases at V and 0 bases at J, with 13 bases between the two ends. CDR3 DNA sequence: TGCGCCAGCAACCCGACAGATTATAGCAATCAGCCCCAGCATTTT. It codes for CASNPTDYSNQPQHF.

This clonotype has just a few counts. The V and J genes are TRBV18 and TRBJ2-4, with 11 nucleotides matching TRBD2. Germline V CDR1 and CDR2: KGHSH, LQKENI. The CDR3 length is 15 residues. V lost 1 base and J lost 8; bases outside the gene matches: 4. CDR3 protein: CASSPLAGGLDIQYF. CDR3 in DNA: TGTGCCAGCTCACCACTAGCGGGGGGGCTGGACATTCAGTACTTC.

As concerns this clonotype: A much bigger clone sits one base away, suggesting this may be a read error. V is TRBV12-3 or TRBV12-4 and J is TRBJ2-7; tentative D call: TRBD1 (6 bases). Trimming left V 8 bases short and J 4 bases short, with 18 bases between. The CDR3 consists of 14 residues. The CDR3 region is CASCPSTGGYEQYF. Here the CDR3 DNA reads TGTGCCAGCTGTCCTTCGACAGGCGGGTACGAGCAGTACTTC.

In regard to this clonotype: Since a much larger clone is just one base distant, this may be a read error. The CDR3 DNA is TGTGCCAGCAGCTACAGACAGAACACTGGAGCTTTCTTT. Amino acids: CASSYRQNTGAFF. The rearrangement links TRBV5-4 to TRBJ1-1; D possibly corresponds to TRBD1 (5 bases). Per the germline V gene, CDR1 is SGHNT and CDR2 is YYREEE (reference sequence). The CDR3 is 13 amino acids.

As regards this clonotype: One junction end disagrees with the germline gene, perhaps due to a read error. The chain recombines TRBV12-5 with TRBJ1-1, with 7 bases aligning to TRBD1. The V gene's germline CDR1 is LGHNT and CDR2 FRNRAP. The CDR3 runs 15 residues. The CDR3 DNA reads as TGTGCTAGTGGTCCGAGCAGGGGGGTCGACACTGAAGCTCTCTTT. Residues: CASGPSRGVDTEALF.

The chain is built from TRBV12-3 or TRBV12-4 and TRBJ1-4, with no clear D. This CDR3 has 15 amino acids. Trimming removed 6 bases at V and 6 bases at J, with 17 bases between. The CDR3 DNA reads TGTGCCAGCAGACATCGAGGGCGGCGTGATGAAAAACTGTTTTTT. It is translated as CASRHRGRRDEKLFF.

The J gene is TRBJ1-1, the V gene TRBV19, with D perhaps TRBD1 (5 bases). Trimming removed 6 bases from V and 1 base from J, with 9 bases in between. Germline V CDR1 and CDR2: LNHDA, SQIVND (reference sequence). This CDR3 contains 13 residues. The CDR3 reads CASRQGSNTEAFF. CDR3 sequence (DNA): TGTGCCAGTAGGCAGGGCTCGAACACTGAAGCTTTCTTT.

The genes are TRBV27 and TRBJ2-7; TRBD2 agrees at 13 bases. Germline V CDR1 and CDR2: MNHEY, SMNVEV (reference sequence). There are 14 residues in the CDR3. V shed 5 bases and J 6 bases; nucleotides not matched to a gene: 4. DNA for the CDR3: TGTGCCAGCAGTCAAGGACTAGCGGGAGCCGAGCAGTACTTC. Its protein is CASSQGLAGAEQYF.

The genes are TRBV19 and TRBJ1-5; 9 positions agree with TRBD1. Germline trimming cut 6 bases from V and 5 bases from J; bases unmatched to any gene: 11. Germline lookup yields CDR1 LNHDA and CDR2 SQIVND (reference sequence). This CDR3 region has 16 residues. In DNA form, the CDR3 reads TGTGCCAGTAGAACCCGGGACAGGGTAGCGGATCAGCCCCAGCATTTT. It specifies CASRTRDRVADQPQHF.

The chain joins TRBV27 to TRBJ2-2, with D uncertain. Germline CDR1 MNHEY, CDR2 SMNVEV (reference sequence). With 6 bases removed from V and 4 bases from J, the gap between germline ends came to 18 bases. The CDR3 has 16 residues. The CDR3 loop is CASSSTTGPGTGELFF. As DNA, the CDR3 is TGTGCCAGCAGCTCTACAACCGGGCCTGGCACCGGGGAGCTGTTTTTT.

V and J are TRBV6-1 and TRBJ1-1; TRBD1 aligns across 8 bases. This CDR3 is built from 14 residues. The V gene end was trimmed by 7 bases and the J gene end by 11 bases; junction bases not matched to a gene: 15. CDR1 is MNHNS, CDR2 SASEGT, per germline. The CDR3 region is CASTEGGRGHWAFF. CDR3 DNA sequence: TGTGCCAGCACTGAGGGCGGCAGGGGGCACTGGGCTTTCTTT.

This clonotype was counted only a few times. The chain couples TRBV25-1 to TRBJ2-3; TRBD2 is a possible D gene (6 bases). Germline assignment: CDR1 MGHDK and CDR2 SYGVNS. This CDR3 is 16 amino acids long. V shed 3 bases and J shed 1 base, with 14 bases lying between them. CDR3: CASSEGRRLRTDTQYF. In DNA form, the CDR3 reads TGTGCCAGCAGTGAGGGGAGGAGACTACGCACAGATACGCAGTATTTT. Full variable domain (missing parts from reference TRBV25-1 and TRBJ2-3): EADIYQTPRYLVIGTGKKITLECSQTMGHDKMYWYQQDPGMELHLIHYSYGVNSTEKGDLSSESTVSRIRTEHFPLTLESARPSHTSQYLCASSEGRRLRTDTQYFGPGTRLTVL.

This clonotype was picked up a small number of times. V gene TRBV7-9 combines with J gene TRBJ2-7; 11 bases are shared with TRBD2. The V gene end was trimmed by 5 bases and the J gene end by 5 bases; junction bases not matched to a gene: 8. Germline assignment: CDR1 SEHNR and CDR2 FQNEAQ (reference sequence). This CDR3 contains 15 residues. CDR3 sequence (DNA): TGTGCCAGCAGCACCTTAGCGGGAGGGCGCGACGAGCAGTACTTC. Translating gives CASSTLAGGRDEQYF.

The rearrangement joins TRBV7-3 to TRBJ2-1, with TRBD2 matching over 9 bases. Trimming at V came to 5 bases and at J to 3 bases, leaving 11 bases not matched to a gene. The CDR3 covers 17 residues. Looked up from germline, CDR1 is SGHTA and CDR2 is FQGTGA. Written as DNA, the CDR3 is TGTGCCAGCAGCGATACCCTAATGACTAGCGGCTACAATGAGCAGTTCTTC. Its protein is CASSDTLMTSGYNEQFF.

This clonotype has only a few counts. The chain is built from TRBV3-2 and TRBJ2-7. TRBV3-2 is recorded as a pseudogene. The CDR3 has 14 residues. CDR3 sequence (DNA): TGTGCCAGCAGCCATGACAGCCTCTCCTACGAGCAGTACTTC. As protein: CASSHDSLSYEQYF.